The 30 T cell receptor beta chains listed next were all sequenced from one sample in a study of T cell repertoires in cytomegalovirus infection. TCRdb re-called the reads through MiXCR, storing one row per CDR3 protein. This sample carries about 130,000 distinct CDR3 sequences, about 10% of them seen once, and the ten largest clones take over 9%. The sequenced sample was PBMCs. These receptors all stem from a human donor in good health (CMV status not recorded). Some clones in this sample may be carry-over from other donors' samples.

This clonotype was seen many times. The V and J genes are TRBV7-2 and TRBJ1-2, with D possibly TRBD1 on 5 matching bases. The CDR3 covers 15 residues. The V end lost 5 bases, the J end lost 5 bases, and 18 bases lay between the germline ends. Germline assignment: CDR1 SGHTA and CDR2 FQGNSA. The CDR3 region is CASSPSGTAEYGYTF. The CDR3 bases are TGTGCCAGCAGCCCGTCAGGGACCGCGGAATATGGCTACACCTTC. The full variable domain, in which reference TRBV7-2 and TRBJ1-2 provide the parts outside the CDR3, is GAGVSQSPSNKVTEKGKDVELRCDPISGHTALYWYRQSLGQGLEFLIYFQGNSAPDKSGLPSDRFSAERTGGSVSTLTIQRTQQEDSAVYLCASSPSGTAEYGYTFGSGTRLTVV.

This clonotype has ten or more counts. The chain uses TRBV19 and TRBJ2-5, with 8 positions matching TRBD1. V trimming: 6 bases; J trimming: 3 bases; junction bases outside the gene matches: 3. The CDR3 spans 13 residues. Germline loops: CDR1 LNHDA, CDR2 SQIVND (reference sequence). The CDR3 loop is CASSPDREETQYF. The DNA for the CDR3 is TGTGCCAGTAGCCCGGACAGGGAAGAGACCCAGTACTTC.

This clonotype came up many times. This chain links TRBV7-9 with TRBJ2-3; D might be TRBD2 (5 bases). The CDR3 is 14 residues long. The V and J ends lost 5 bases and 1 base respectively, with 10 bases between them. Germline CDR1 reads SEHNR; CDR2 reads FQNEAQ (reference sequence). CDR3 region: CASSLLGGTDTQYF. CDR3 sequence (DNA): TGTGCCAGCAGCCTTCTGGGAGGCACAGATACGCAGTATTTT.

This clonotype was found many times. The V gene is TRBV29-1, the J gene TRBJ2-4, with D perhaps matching TRBD1 (6 bases). From germline, CDR1 is SQVTM and CDR2 ANQGSEA. The CDR3 is made up of 14 amino acids. The V gene lost 5 bases and the J gene lost 0 bases, with 11 bases spanning the gap. The CDR3 coding sequence is TGCAGCGTTCTACAGGGCCGAGCCAAAAACATTCAGTACTTC. Translated: CSVLQGRAKNIQYF.

In this sample, this clonotype turned up a few times. This chain links TRBV6-2 or TRBV6-3 with TRBJ1-5; possible D gene TRBD1, 5 bases. This CDR3 has 13 amino acids. V lost 2 bases and J 11 bases, leaving 13 bases between the germline ends. Germline CDR1 is MNHEY and CDR2 is SVGEGT. CDR3 amino acids: CASSYQPGQTQHF. The DNA of the CDR3 is TGTGCCAGCAGTTACCAGCCCGGACAAACCCAGCATTTT.

This chain connects TRBV29-1 to TRBJ1-1, with 7 bases aligning to TRBD1. Losses at the gene ends were 6 bases for V and 7 bases for J; bases not matched to a gene: 11. This CDR3 has 13 residues. Germline CDR1 SQVTM, CDR2 ANQGSEA. CDR3 loop: CSVPGDSLIEAFF. For the CDR3, the DNA is TGCAGCGTCCCCGGGGACAGCCTCATTGAAGCTTTCTTT.

A few counts support this clonotype. The chain couples TRBV12-3 or TRBV12-4 to TRBJ1-6; D is perhaps TRBD1 (5 bases). The germline V and J ends were trimmed by 3 bases and 10 bases, with 13 bases remaining between them. The CDR3 totals 14 residues. CDR3 in DNA: TGTGCCAGCAGTTTGAGCAGGGATAGATCACCCCTCCACTTT. It yields the protein CASSLSRDRSPLHF.

There are many counts of this clonotype. CDR3 DNA sequence: TGCAGCGTTGAACCGGGGGGGCGCTCCTACAATGAGCAGTTCTTC. This sequence encodes CSVEPGGRSYNEQFF. The genes are TRBV29-1 and TRBJ2-1, with 8 nucleotides matching TRBD2. The CDR3 has 15 residues. Germline trimming cut 2 bases from V and 0 bases from J; bases unmatched to any gene: 3. Germline V gene data show CDR1 as SQVTM and CDR2 as ANQGSEA.

This clonotype showed up many times. This chain uses TRBV7-2 with TRBJ1-5; D call uncertain. The V and J ends lost 4 bases and 6 bases respectively, with 7 bases between them. Germline-derived CDR1 and CDR2 are SGHTA and FQGNSA. CDR3 length: 12 residues. This CDR3 is CASSSPPQPQHF. The DNA of the CDR3 is TGTGCCAGCAGCTCACCCCCTCAGCCCCAGCATTTT.

This clonotype has at least ten counts. The chain uses TRBV7-6 and TRBJ2-1; TRBD2 matches 11 bases. V dropped 5 bases and J dropped 4; count of bases not matched to a gene: 4. Germline values: CDR1 SGHVS, CDR2 FNYEAQ. The CDR3 length is 15 residues. CDR3 DNA: TGTGCCAGCAGCCCTCTAGCGGGGGGATACAATGAGCAGTTCTTC. Protein sequence: CASSPLAGGYNEQFF. The whole variable domain, filled in from reference TRBV7-6 and TRBJ2-1, reads GAGVSQSPRYKVTKRGQDVALRCDPISGHVSLYWYRQALGQGPEFLTYFNYEAQQDKSGLPNDRFSAERPEGSISTLTIQRTEQRDSAMYRCASSPLAGGYNEQFFGPGTRLTVL.

There are many counts of this clonotype. The chain recombines TRBV20-1 with TRBJ1-2; 9 bases fit TRBD1. V lost 3 bases, J lost 7 bases, and 6 bases stayed unmatched. CDR3 length equals 13 residues. CDR1 is DFQATT and CDR2 is SNEGSKA in the germline V gene (reference sequence). CDR3 nucleotides: TGCAGTGCTAGTAAGGGACAGGGTTTTGGCTACACCTTC. It codes for CSASKGQGFGYTF.

V and J are TRBV12-3 or TRBV12-4 and TRBJ1-2, with TRBD1 matching over 8 bases. The J segment lost 6 bases and the V segment lost 4 bases, leaving 7 bases of the junction unmatched. CDR3 length: 14 residues. CDR3 DNA: TGTGCCAGCAGTTCGGACAGGGCGTCGAATGGCTACACCTTC. It codes for CASSSDRASNGYTF.

This clonotype has at least ten counts. The J gene is TRBJ2-7, the V gene TRBV4-2, with a weak D call TRBD2 (5 bases). Germline CDR1 and CDR2: LGHNA and YNFKEQ. The length of the CDR3 is 14 residues. The V end lost 3 bases, the J end lost 1 base, and 10 bases lay between the germline ends. CDR3 sequence (DNA): TGTGCCAGCAGCCAGGAGGACGGTTCCTACGAGCAGTACTTC. Translating gives CASSQEDGSYEQYF.

This clonotype was seen ten or more times. The chain is built from TRBV4-1 and TRBJ1-4; D remains unclear. The CDR3 is made up of 14 amino acids. CDR1 MGHRA and CDR2 YSYEKL come from the germline V gene. Between the trimmed V and J ends, which lost 4 bases and 5 bases, there was a span of 11 bases. The CDR3 sequence is CASSPTELNEKLFF. For the CDR3, the DNA is TGCGCCAGCAGCCCGACGGAACTGAATGAAAAACTGTTTTTT.

This clonotype was recorded at least ten times. DNA for the CDR3: TGTGCCAGCAGCGATTGGGTGGGACCACAAGAGACCCAGTACTTC. This encodes CASSDWVGPQETQYF. The genes are TRBV5-4 and TRBJ2-5; the D call may be TRBD1 or TRBD2 (5 bases each). This CDR3 spans 15 amino acids. Germline lookup yields CDR1 SGHNT and CDR2 YYREEE (reference sequence). The V gene lost 4 bases and the J gene lost 2 bases, with 15 bases spanning the gap.

Ten or more counts support this clonotype. The chain links TRBV7-2 to TRBJ2-7; D possibly corresponds to TRBD1 (6 bases). The CDR3 consists of 17 residues. The germline V gene encodes CDR1 SGHTA and CDR2 FQGNSA. Trimming shortened V by 0 bases and J by 0 bases, and 15 bases separated the two germline ends. CDR3 residues: CASSLASTGPGSYEQYF. DNA of the CDR3: TGTGCCAGCAGCTTAGCTTCCACAGGGCCGGGCTCCTACGAGCAGTACTTC.

This clonotype was counted a few times. The chain joins TRBV20-1 to TRBJ2-2; D might be TRBD1 (5 bases). The V gene's germline CDR1 is DFQATT and CDR2 SNEGSKA (reference sequence). The CDR3 contains 14 residues. V was shortened by 0 bases and J by 5 bases, with 10 bases between the two germline ends. The CDR3 sequence: CSARDGQGTGELFF. As DNA, the CDR3 is TGCAGTGCTAGAGATGGGCAGGGAACCGGGGAGCTGTTTTTT.

This clonotype was detected ten times or more. The V and J genes are TRBV7-2 and TRBJ2-1; 13 bases are a match to TRBD2. Trimming cost V 3 bases and J 5 bases; bases outside gene matches: 4. The CDR3 consists of 16 residues. The germline V gene encodes CDR1 SGHTA and CDR2 FQGNSA. The CDR3 region is CASSFGGLAGDNEQFF. The CDR3 coding sequence is TGTGCCAGCAGCTTCGGAGGACTAGCGGGGGACAATGAGCAGTTCTTC.

This clonotype was seen ten or more times. V is TRBV7-2 and J is TRBJ1-2; no clear D. V lost 3 bases to trimming and J lost 0 bases, with 8 bases between them. The germline CDR1 and CDR2 sequences are SGHTA and FQGNSA. This CDR3 is 14 amino acids long. The DNA for the CDR3 is TGTGCCAGCAGCTTCTCGACATCTAACTATGGCTACACCTTC. Protein product: CASSFSTSNYGYTF.

This clonotype appeared a few times. The chain uses TRBV7-3 and TRBJ2-2; TRBD2 matches at 9 bases. This CDR3 comprises 16 residues. V lost 5 bases and J lost 0; bases outside the gene matches: 4. Germline CDR1 reads SGHTA; CDR2 reads FQGTGA. This CDR3 reads CASSRIAGANTGELFF. The CDR3 DNA reads as TGTGCCAGCAGCCGGATAGCGGGGGCGAACACCGGGGAGCTGTTTTTT.

This chain joins TRBV14 and TRBJ2-7; 7 nucleotides align to TRBD2. V shed 1 base and J 2 bases; nucleotides not matched to a gene: 5. CDR1 is SGHDN and CDR2 is FVKESK in the germline V gene. This CDR3 is 15 amino acids long. CDR3 sequence (DNA): TGTGCCAGCAGCCAAGTGGGGGGGAGGACCTACGAGCAGTACTTC. This encodes CASSQVGGRTYEQYF.

This clonotype has ten or more counts. V is TRBV13 and J is TRBJ1-1; D gene uncertain. The germline V gene encodes CDR1 PRHDT and CDR2 FYEKMQ (reference sequence). V gave up 1 base and J gave up 2 bases, with 5 bases separating them. CDR3 length: 13 amino acids. The CDR3 nucleotides are TGTGCCAGCAGCTTAGCGCCAAACACTGAAGCTTTCTTT. Translation: CASSLAPNTEAFF.

This clonotype was counted many times. V usage is TRBV19 and J usage is TRBJ2-7; 9 bases are shared with TRBD2. The V segment lost 3 bases and the J segment 2 bases; nucleotides outside the gene matches: 11. This CDR3 spans 17 amino acids. Germline V gives CDR1 LNHDA, CDR2 SQIVND (reference sequence). The DNA of the CDR3 is TGTGCCAGTAGTATCATATTTTCCGAGCGGGGGGCCTACGAGCAGTACTTC. This gives the protein CASSIIFSERGAYEQYF. Drawing the rest from reference TRBV19 and TRBJ2-7, the complete variable domain is DGGITQSPKYLFRKEGQNVTLSCEQNLNHDAMYWYRQDPGQGLRLIYYSQIVNDFQKGDIAEGYSVSREKKESFPLTVTSAQKNPTAFYLCASSIIFSERGAYEQYFGPGTRLTVT.

In its sample, this clonotype was seen many times. This sequence joins TRBV7-2 and TRBJ1-2; D ambiguous. The CDR3 sequence is 15 residues long. Germline-derived CDR1 and CDR2 are SGHTA and FQGNSA. V dropped 1 base and J dropped 4 bases, with 13 bases sitting between them. The CDR3 here is CASSLGAAAIYGYTF. The DNA of the CDR3 is TGTGCCAGCAGCTTAGGCGCTGCAGCCATCTATGGCTACACCTTC. The full variable domain, rest sourced from reference TRBV7-2 and TRBJ1-2, is GAGVSQSPSNKVTEKGKDVELRCDPISGHTALYWYRQSLGQGLEFLIYFQGNSAPDKSGLPSDRFSAERTGGSVSTLTIQRTQQEDSAVYLCASSLGAAAIYGYTFGSGTRLTVV.

This clonotype was recorded many times. The chain links TRBV7-2 to TRBJ2-7, with 8 bases aligning to TRBD1. The germline V gene has CDR1 SGHTA and CDR2 FQGNSA. V was pared by 4 bases and J by 3 bases, with 5 bases of the junction left unmatched. CDR3 length: 14 amino acids. The CDR3 sequence is CASSSRTGYYEQYF. CDR3 DNA sequence: TGTGCCAGCAGCTCGCGGACAGGGTACTACGAGCAGTACTTC.

This clonotype has a count of ten or more. This chain links TRBV12-3 or TRBV12-4 with TRBJ2-3; TRBD2 is a possible D gene (6 bases). The CDR3 is 16 amino acids. V lost 1 base and J 0 bases, leaving 11 bases between the germline ends. The CDR3 spells CASSLGGVESTDTQYF. CDR3 in DNA: TGTGCCAGCAGTTTAGGCGGGGTTGAAAGCACAGATACGCAGTATTTT.

This clonotype was seen at least ten times. This chain uses TRBV12-3 or TRBV12-4 with TRBJ2-1; 8 bases align to TRBD1. Germline trimming cut 2 bases from V and 7 bases from J; bases unmatched to any gene: 4. The CDR3 loop spans 14 amino acids. CDR3 DNA: TGTGCCAGCAGTTTAATGGACAGGGAGAATGAGCAGTTCTTC. This sequence encodes CASSLMDRENEQFF.

Ten or more counts support this clonotype. The chain joins TRBV7-2 to TRBJ2-7; D not certain. The CDR3 length is 14 residues. The germline V gene encodes CDR1 SGHTA and CDR2 FQGNSA. The V end lost 2 bases, the J end lost 2 bases, and 10 bases lay between the germline ends. This CDR3 reads CASSLLGPPYEQYF. The CDR3 DNA is TGTGCCAGCAGCTTATTAGGTCCTCCCTACGAGCAGTACTTC.

There are many counts of this clonotype. The chain joins TRBV7-9 to TRBJ1-1; D not certain. Germline V CDR1 and CDR2: SEHNR, FQNEAQ (reference sequence). Between the trimmed V and J ends, which lost 2 bases and 2 bases, there was a span of 18 bases. There are 17 residues in the CDR3. The CDR3 sequence: CASSLIVTPAPNTEAFF. CDR3 bases: TGTGCCAGCAGCTTAATAGTGACTCCAGCTCCTAACACTGAAGCTTTCTTT.

This clonotype has at least ten counts. The V call is TRBV28, the J call TRBJ1-2, with a tentative D call TRBD1 (6 bases). Trimming stripped 3 bases from V and 5 bases from J, with 10 bases between. From germline, CDR1 is MDHEN and CDR2 SYDVKM. The CDR3 totals 13 residues. CDR3 sequence: CASSLVQGYGYTF. The DNA of the CDR3 is TGTGCCAGCAGTTTGGTGCAGGGGTATGGCTACACCTTC.